The 29 T cell receptor beta chains below all came from one sample that was sequenced in a study of human T cells and chemical hapten exposure. Blood, whole and unfractionated, served as the source for total RNA extraction. A single record per CDR3 protein comes from TCRdb applying MiXCR to the 5' RACE reads. This sample has about 140,000 distinct CDR3 sequences, with over 3.5% found just once. Receptor source: a female donor in good health.

The chain joins TRBV11-2 to TRBJ2-4; D is unclear. The V gene lost 3 bases and the J gene lost 8 bases, with 14 bases spanning the gap. Germline V gives CDR1 SGHAT, CDR2 FQNNGV. The CDR3 has 14 residues. The DNA for the CDR3 is TGTGCCAGCAGCTTCAACATCCGTGAGGACATTCAGTACTTC. It translates to CASSFNIREDIQYF.

This clonotype was picked up many times. The rearrangement joins TRBV4-1 to TRBJ1-2, with D possibly matching TRBD1 (6 bases). This CDR3 is 15 amino acids long. CDR1 is MGHRA, CDR2 YSYEKL, per germline. The V and J ends lost 4 bases and 6 bases respectively, with 18 bases between them. The CDR3, as DNA: TGCGCCAGCAGCCGGCTGGGGACACGGCGTGATGGCTACACCTTC. It translates to CASSRLGTRRDGYTF.

This clonotype was observed many times. The chain combines TRBV5-1 with TRBJ1-6; possibly TRBD1 for D (5 bases). The CDR3 loop spans 15 amino acids. V shed 1 base and J shed 7 bases, with 12 bases lying between them. CDR1 and CDR2 (germline): SGHRS, YFSETQ. This CDR3 reads CASSLSGTDNSPLHF. The CDR3 bases are TGCGCCAGCAGCTTGTCCGGGACGGACAATTCACCCCTCCACTTT.

There are a few counts of this clonotype. For the CDR3, the DNA is TGTGCCAGCAGTGAGGGATTCCCAGGGGGTAACTGTGGAAACACCATATATTTT. Translating it yields CASSEGFPGGNCGNTIYF. This sequence joins TRBV6-1 and TRBJ1-3; 7 bases are a match to TRBD1. This CDR3 has 18 residues. The germline V gene encodes CDR1 MNHNS and CDR2 SASEGT. The V and J ends lost 3 bases and 3 bases, in that order; junction bases with no gene match: 14.

This clonotype was seen a few times. The chain joins TRBV7-9 to TRBJ2-5, with D perhaps TRBD1 (5 bases). Trimming cost V 5 bases and J 4 bases, with 17 bases left between them. This CDR3 comprises 15 residues. CDR1 SEHNR and CDR2 FQNEAQ come from the germline V gene (reference sequence). CDR3 residues: CASSTLIYRRETQYF. For the CDR3, the DNA is TGTGCCAGCAGCACTTTAATCTACAGGAGAGAGACCCAGTACTTC.

A word on this clonotype: A much larger clone lies a single base off, so this may be a read error. The gene calls are TRBV4-3 and TRBJ1-5; perhaps TRBD1 as D (6 bases). This CDR3 region has 15 residues. The V end lost 2 bases, the J end lost 3 bases, and 11 bases lay between the germline ends. Germline CDR1 LGHNA, CDR2 YSLEER. The CDR3 region is CASSQTRGNNQPQHF. The CDR3 DNA follows: TGCGCCAGCAGCCAAACTAGGGGGAACAATCAGCCCCAGCATTTT.

In its sample, this clonotype was seen many times. The chain has TRBV30 and TRBJ2-1; the match to TRBD1 covers 7 bases. CDR3 length: 15 residues. The junction had 18 bases not matched to a gene; V was cut back by 8 bases and J by 8 bases. Germline-derived CDR1 and CDR2 are GTSNPN and SVGIG (reference sequence). CDR3 coding DNA: TGTGCCGGCCCCCACCCTTACAGGGGTCCCCATGAGCAGTTCTTC. Protein sequence: CAGPHPYRGPHEQFF.

At least ten counts were recorded for this clonotype. One end of the junction is discordant with germline, which a read error may explain. This chain links TRBV18 with TRBJ2-6, with 10 bases matching TRBD1. The CDR3 totals 17 residues. Germline V gene lookup returns CDR1 KGHSH and CDR2 LQKENI. CDR3 protein: CASSPPGQGSGANVLTF. The CDR3 coding sequence is TGTGCCAGCTCTCCACCGGGACAGGGGTCTGGGGCCAACGTCCTGACTTTC.

This clonotype occurred many times. The chain recombines TRBV6-1 with TRBJ2-6; TRBD1 aligns across 7 bases. The trim removed 8 bases at V and 0 bases at J, leaving 7 bases unmatched. Germline V gene lookup returns CDR1 MNHNS and CDR2 SASEGT. CDR3 length: 16 residues. The CDR3, as DNA: TGTGCCAGCGAGCCGGGACAGTCCTCTGGGGCCAACGTCCTGACTTTC. Translating it yields CASEPGQSSGANVLTF.

This clonotype was seen only a few times. The V gene is TRBV12-3 or TRBV12-4, the J gene TRBJ1-1, with unresolved D. The CDR3 consists of 13 residues. V lost 1 base, J lost 6 bases, and 9 bases lay in between. The CDR3 loop reads CASSLVPRAEAFF. As DNA, the CDR3 is TGTGCCAGCAGTTTAGTTCCGCGGGCTGAAGCTTTCTTT.

This clonotype was picked up many times. The chain recombines TRBV6-5 with TRBJ1-2; D is unresolved. Trimming pared 0 bases from V and 8 bases from J, leaving 4 bases between. Looked up from germline, CDR1 is MNHEY and CDR2 is SVGAGI. The CDR3 has 11 amino acids. CDR3 coding DNA: TGTGCCAGCAGTTACTCGGAGGGCTACACCTTC. It translates to CASSYSEGYTF.

This clonotype was counted ten times or more. The chain links TRBV12-3 or TRBV12-4 to TRBJ1-2, with 9 bases identical to TRBD1. The V and J ends lost 6 bases and 1 base, in that order; junction bases with no gene match: 9. The length of the CDR3 is 16 residues. The CDR3 spells CASRQGALLSNYGYTF. CDR3 DNA: TGTGCCAGCAGACAGGGGGCGCTTCTTAGTAACTATGGCTACACCTTC.

This clonotype has a count of ten or more. The rearrangement uses TRBV5-1 and TRBJ2-1, with 12 bases that match TRBD2. CDR3 size: 20 residues. With 5 bases clipped from V and 1 base from J, the junction kept 16 bases outside the gene matches. Germline CDR1 is SGHRS and CDR2 is YFSETQ. This CDR3 reads CASRSPLAGGHRTSYNEQFF. The DNA for the CDR3 is TGCGCCAGCAGGTCCCCCCTAGCGGGGGGGCATCGGACGTCCTACAATGAGCAGTTCTTC. Variable domain in full (rest from reference TRBV5-1 and TRBJ2-1): KAGVTQTPRYLIKTRGQQVTLSCSPISGHRSVSWYQQTPGQGLQFLFEYFSETQRNKGNFPGRFSGRQFSNSRSEMNVSTLELGDSALYLCASRSPLAGGHRTSYNEQFFGPGTRLTVL.

Concerning this clonotype: A read error may explain this, as a much larger clone is one base away. Here the CDR3 reads CASSLSNRAIYEQCF. As DNA, the CDR3 is TGTGCCAGCAGCTTAAGTAATCGAGCGATCTACGAGCAGTGCTTC. The rearrangement uses TRBV7-2 and TRBJ2-7; the D is unclear. This CDR3 has 15 amino acids. Germline CDR1 is SGHTA and CDR2 is FQGNSA.

This clonotype showed up just a few times. The V and J genes are TRBV5-4 and TRBJ2-2; D ambiguous. V gave up 0 bases and J gave up 7 bases, with 13 bases separating them. Germline lookup yields CDR1 SGHNT and CDR2 YYREEE (reference sequence). The CDR3 totals 15 residues. The CDR3, as DNA: TGTGCCAGCAGCTTGGGCCGAGACCCGAGCGGGGAGCTGTTTTTT. Its translation is CASSLGRDPSGELFF. Filled out from reference TRBV5-4 and TRBJ2-2, the complete variable domain reads ETGVTQSPTHLIKTRGQQVTLRCSSQSGHNTVSWYQQALGQGPQFIFQYYREEENGRGNFPPRFSGLQFPNYSSELNVNALELDDSALYLCASSLGRDPSGELFFGEGSRLTVL.

This clonotype was observed many times. V and J are TRBV6-4 and TRBJ2-3, with 10 bases aligning to TRBD1. Trimming at V came to 5 bases and at J to 1 base, leaving 3 bases not matched to a gene. Germline CDR1 reads MRHNA; CDR2 reads SNTAGT. The CDR3 spans 15 residues. The CDR3 DNA reads TGTGCCAGCAGTAAGACAGGGGGCGGCACAGATACGCAGTATTTT. It translates to CASSKTGGGTDTQYF.

This clonotype occurred many times. The chain recombines TRBV9 with TRBJ2-1, with TRBD2 identical over 13 bases. V was pared by 2 bases and J by 6 bases, with 2 bases of the junction left unmatched. The CDR3 contains 15 residues. Germline V CDR1 and CDR2: SGDLS, YYNGEE. The CDR3 is CASSVGLAGLNEQFF. CDR3 nucleotides: TGTGCCAGCAGCGTGGGACTAGCGGGACTCAATGAGCAGTTCTTC.

This clonotype was seen ten or more times. DNA for the CDR3: TGTGCCAGCAGCTCGACGGACAATACACGACCGTCAGATACGCAGTATTTT. Its protein is CASSSTDNTRPSDTQYF. The chain carries TRBV7-6 and TRBJ2-3; possibly TRBD1 for D (5 bases). CDR3 size: 17 residues. CDR1 is SGHVS, CDR2 FNYEAQ, per germline. V was trimmed by 4 bases and J by 4 bases, leaving 21 bases between them.

This clonotype was counted ten times or more. CDR3 loop: CASSLGGGVSPLHF. DNA for the CDR3: TGTGCCAGCAGCTTGGGGGGTGGCGTTTCACCCCTCCACTTT. V and J are TRBV5-6 and TRBJ1-6; D not certain. Germline lookup yields CDR1 SGHDT and CDR2 YYEEEE. V gave up 0 bases and J gave up 9 bases, with 10 bases separating them. The CDR3 loop spans 14 amino acids.

The sample holds a few counts of this clonotype. This sequence joins TRBV29-1 and TRBJ1-4, with D perhaps matching TRBD1 (5 bases). The V end was cut by 0 bases, the J end by 7 bases, with 12 bases between. The CDR3 contains 14 residues. Per the germline V gene, CDR1 is SQVTM and CDR2 is ANQGSEA. CDR3 sequence reads: CSVEDWGPGEKLFF. CDR3 nucleotide sequence: TGCAGCGTTGAAGATTGGGGCCCCGGTGAAAAACTGTTTTTT.

This clonotype has at least ten counts. The rearrangement links TRBV5-4 to TRBJ1-1; weak D call: TRBD1 (5 bases). Per germline, CDR1 SGHNT and CDR2 YYREEE (reference sequence). CDR3 length equals 15 residues. V lost 3 bases to trimming and J lost 3 bases, with 15 bases between them. The CDR3 spells CASSSPTAGDTEAFF. The DNA for the CDR3 is TGTGCCAGCAGCTCCCCCACAGCGGGGGACACTGAAGCTTTCTTT. Full variable domain (missing parts from reference TRBV5-4 and TRBJ1-1): ETGVTQSPTHLIKTRGQQVTLRCSSQSGHNTVSWYQQALGQGPQFIFQYYREEENGRGNFPPRFSGLQFPNYSSELNVNALELDDSALYLCASSSPTAGDTEAFFGQGTRLTVV.

The chain combines TRBV7-9 with TRBJ1-2, with D unclear. Germline loops: CDR1 SEHNR, CDR2 FQNEAQ (reference sequence). The CDR3 runs to 13 residues. Trimming cost V 3 bases and J 4 bases, with 9 bases left between them. CDR3: CASSLGRTYGYTF. The DNA of the CDR3 is TGTGCCAGCAGCTTGGGCAGGACCTATGGCTACACCTTC.

As concerns this clonotype: Given a much more abundant clone one base away, this may be a read error. CDR3 in DNA: TGTGCCAGCAGTCGACTCGGGATTAGCGGGGGGGCCACAGATACGCAGTATTTT. Protein sequence: CASSRLGISGGATDTQYF. The gene calls are TRBV28 and TRBJ2-3; 11 positions agree with TRBD2. Germline loops: CDR1 MDHEN, CDR2 SYDVKM. The V and J ends lost 5 bases and 2 bases, in that order; junction bases with no gene match: 12. CDR3 length equals 18 residues.

This clonotype was detected many times. The V call is TRBV5-1, the J call TRBJ2-2; possibly TRBD1 or TRBD2 for D (5 bases each). Trimming left V 4 bases short and J 4 bases short, with 20 bases between. CDR1 and CDR2 from the germline V gene are SGHRS and YFSETQ. The CDR3 covers 17 residues. The chain's CDR3 is CASSQEAGTPSTGELFF. The DNA of the CDR3 is TGCGCCAGCAGCCAGGAGGCAGGGACCCCTTCCACCGGGGAGCTGTTTTTT. The whole variable domain, filled in from reference TRBV5-1 and TRBJ2-2, reads KAGVTQTPRYLIKTRGQQVTLSCSPISGHRSVSWYQQTPGQGLQFLFEYFSETQRNKGNFPGRFSGRQFSNSRSEMNVSTLELGDSALYLCASSQEAGTPSTGELFFGEGSRLTVL.

This chain connects TRBV6-6 to TRBJ1-5; possibly TRBD1 for D (5 bases). The length of the CDR3 is 15 residues. The germline V and J ends were trimmed by 7 bases and 2 bases, with 15 bases remaining between them. Germline CDR1 is MNHNY and CDR2 is SVGAGI (reference sequence). DNA for the CDR3: TGTGCCAGCAACCAACCGCAGGGCGGCAATCAGCCCCAGCATTTT. Residues: CASNQPQGGNQPQHF.

There are a few counts of this clonotype. The chain links TRBV15 to TRBJ2-7; D gene ambiguous. Germline V CDR1 and CDR2: LNHNV, YYDKDF (reference sequence). With 5 bases removed from V and 4 bases from J, the gap between germline ends came to 15 bases. The CDR3 is 14 amino acids. CDR3 region: CATSPAKYSYEQYF. The CDR3 DNA reads TGTGCCACCAGCCCCGCTAAATACAGTTACGAGCAGTACTTC.

This clonotype occurred many times. The V call is TRBV5-1, the J call TRBJ1-1; D is unclear. CDR1 is SGHRS, CDR2 YFSETQ, per germline. The CDR3 totals 14 residues. Trimming cost V 0 bases and J 5 bases, with 11 bases left between them. This CDR3 is CASSLVSSMTEAFF. CDR3 sequence (DNA): TGCGCCAGCAGCTTGGTCAGTAGTATGACTGAAGCTTTCTTT.

This clonotype has a count of ten or more. This chain links TRBV7-9 with TRBJ1-2, with TRBD1 as a possible D gene (6 bases). Trimming pared 0 bases from V and 2 bases from J, leaving 13 bases between. Germline-derived CDR1 and CDR2 are SEHNR and FQNEAQ (reference sequence). CDR3 length: 16 amino acids. CDR3 residues: CASSLAPGASNYGYTF. In DNA form, the CDR3 reads TGTGCCAGCAGCTTAGCCCCAGGGGCATCAAACTATGGCTACACCTTC.

This clonotype was counted ten times or more. The chain couples TRBV12-3 or TRBV12-4 to TRBJ1-2; the D is unclear. The V end was cut by 3 bases, the J end by 0 bases, with 8 bases between. The length of the CDR3 is 14 residues. CDR3 nucleotide sequence: TGTGCCAGCAGTTTCGGTTACCCTAACTATGGCTACACCTTC. This translates into CASSFGYPNYGYTF.